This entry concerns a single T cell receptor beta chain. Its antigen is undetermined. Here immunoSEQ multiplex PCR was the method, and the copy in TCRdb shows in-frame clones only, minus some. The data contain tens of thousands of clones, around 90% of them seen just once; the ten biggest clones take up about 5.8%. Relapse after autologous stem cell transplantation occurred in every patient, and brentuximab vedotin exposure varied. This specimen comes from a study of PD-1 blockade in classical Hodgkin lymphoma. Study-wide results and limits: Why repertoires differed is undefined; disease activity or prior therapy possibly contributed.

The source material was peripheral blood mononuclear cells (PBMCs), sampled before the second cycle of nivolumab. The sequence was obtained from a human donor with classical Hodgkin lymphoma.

The CDR3 region has the DNA TGCGCCAGCAGCTTGGATCCACAGGCGCGAGAGACCCAGTACTTC. This sequence encodes CASSLDPQARETQYF. The chain has TRBV5-1 and TRBJ2-5; a possible D gene is TRBD1 (5 bases). This CDR3 is built from 15 residues. Per germline, CDR1 SGHRS and CDR2 YFSETQ. V was clipped by 0 bases and J by 4 bases, with 13 bases between them.